These 15 T cell receptor beta chains share one sample of origin, sequenced in a study of blood T cell repertoires in COVID-19. Sequencing used immunoSEQ multiplex PCR; TCRdb keeps in-frame clones, though not all of them. The sample shows 250,000 to 300,000 clones, roughly nine tenths of them seen only once. Sequencing used peripheral blood. Every receptor here comes from a man aged 18 to 29 with active or convalescent COVID-19.

The chain combines TRBV28 with TRBJ1-1; 8 bases are shared with TRBD1. This CDR3 region has 12 residues. Germline V CDR1 and CDR2: MDHEN, SYDVKM. The ends lost 4 bases at V and 10 bases at J; junction bases unmatched: 5. The CDR3 nucleotides are TGTGCCAGCAGTTACATTGACAGGGGAGCTTTCTTT. It encodes CASSYIDRGAFF.

The V gene is TRBV2, the J gene TRBJ1-2; no clear D. In germline, CDR1 is SNHLY, CDR2 FYNNEI. This CDR3 contains 15 residues. The V end lost 4 bases, the J end lost 7 bases, and 19 bases lay between the germline ends. This chain's CDR3 is CASSAEGLLFGGYTF. The CDR3, as DNA: TGTGCCAGCAGTGCCGAGGGCCTACTGTTCGGTGGCTACACCTTC.

The genes are TRBV24-1 and TRBJ2-1; D is ambiguous. Per the germline V gene, CDR1 is KGHDR and CDR2 is SFDVKD. Trimming took 0 bases from V and 6 from J, leaving 8 bases between them. This CDR3 region has 14 residues. DNA of the CDR3: TGTGCCACCAGTGATTTGTTTTCCGGCAATGAGCAGTTCTTC. Translating it yields CATSDLFSGNEQFF.

V is TRBV30 and J is TRBJ1-1; D is undetermined. Germline V gene data show CDR1 as GTSNPN and CDR2 as SVGIG (reference sequence). This CDR3 has 16 residues. V lost 4 bases and J lost 0, with 18 bases in between. The CDR3 reads CAWKGGQLGMNTEAFF. DNA for the CDR3: TGTGCCTGGAAGGGAGGTCAGTTGGGGATGAACACTGAAGCTTTCTTT.

The CDR3 DNA reads as TGTGCCAGCAGCGTAGCGACTAGCGGGAGATCAACAGATACGCAGTATTTT. It yields the protein CASSVATSGRSTDTQYF. This chain uses TRBV9 with TRBJ2-3; 12 bases are shared with TRBD2. There are 17 residues in the CDR3. The junction had 5 bases not matched to a gene; V was cut back by 0 bases and J by 3 bases. Germline V lookup: CDR1 SGDLS, CDR2 YYNGEE.

The rearrangement links TRBV2 to TRBJ1-5; D unresolved. Trimming pared 5 bases from V and 2 bases from J, leaving 10 bases between. Germline V gene lookup returns CDR1 SNHLY and CDR2 FYNNEI. CDR3 size: 14 residues. The CDR3 spells CASSNDNRNQPQHF. The CDR3 nucleotides are TGTGCCAGCAGTAATGACAACCGCAATCAGCCCCAGCATTTT.

The chain joins TRBV5-1 to TRBJ2-1, with TRBD2 identical over 11 bases. Germline V gene lookup returns CDR1 SGHRS and CDR2 YFSETQ. With 4 bases clipped from V and 6 bases from J, the junction kept 6 bases outside the gene matches. The CDR3 is 15 amino acids. The CDR3 DNA is TGCGCCAGCAGCCTCCAAGGGACTAGCGGCAATGAGCAGTTCTTC. It specifies CASSLQGTSGNEQFF.

This sequence joins TRBV6-5 and TRBJ2-4; tentatively, D is TRBD1 (5 bases). The length of the CDR3 is 13 residues. Trimming pared 0 bases from V and 9 bases from J, leaving 9 bases between. The germline V gene has CDR1 MNHEY and CDR2 SVGAGI. The CDR3 spells CASSYSQGVIQYF. The CDR3 coding sequence is TGTGCCAGCAGTTACTCCCAGGGCGTCATTCAGTACTTC.

In DNA, the CDR3 is TGTGCCAGCAGCGTAGACAGCTTCTCTGGAAACACCATATATTTT. It is translated as CASSVDSFSGNTIYF. V is TRBV9 and J is TRBJ1-3; no reliable D call. Deletions cut 0 bases from V and 0 bases from J, with 7 bases between. This CDR3 spans 15 amino acids. Per germline, CDR1 SGDLS and CDR2 YYNGEE.

This chain links TRBV11-2 with TRBJ2-3; D is unclear. The CDR3 sequence is 16 residues long. V lost 1 base to trimming and J lost 2 bases, with 13 bases between them. CDR1 and CDR2 from the germline V gene are SGHAT and FQNNGV. CDR3 amino acids: CASSLVKRQSTDTQYF. CDR3 DNA: TGTGCCAGCAGCTTAGTTAAGCGTCAATCCACAGATACGCAGTATTTT.

The chain carries TRBV6-5 and TRBJ2-7; 9 nucleotides match TRBD2. V lost 4 bases to trimming and J lost 6 bases; unmatched junction nucleotides: 13. Germline V CDR1 and CDR2: MNHEY, SVGAGI. The CDR3 is 16 residues long. The CDR3 spells CASSSPSGTSLGEQYF. CDR3 nucleotides: TGTGCCAGCAGTTCACCTTCCGGGACTAGCTTAGGCGAGCAGTACTTC.

The CDR3 sequence is CASSFGPAFSGSTDTQYF. The CDR3, as DNA: TGTGCCAGCAGTTTTGGTCCCGCCTTTTCCGGGTCGACAGATACGCAGTATTTT. V and J are TRBV27 and TRBJ2-3; D remains ambiguous. The CDR3 runs to 18 residues. V lost 3 bases, J lost 3 bases, and 22 bases lay in between. CDR1 is MNHEY, CDR2 SMNVEV, per germline (reference sequence).

The V gene is TRBV10-2, the J gene TRBJ2-7, with 10 bases fitting TRBD1. The CDR3 extends over 14 amino acids. After removal of 8 bases from V and 2 bases from J, the junction contained 6 bases not matched to a gene. Per the germline V gene, CDR1 is WSHSY and CDR2 is SAAADI. The CDR3 is CASGQGVTPYEQYF. The DNA of the CDR3 is TGCGCCAGCGGACAGGGGGTGACCCCCTACGAGCAGTACTTC.

As to this clone: At one end the junction does not follow the germline gene, possibly because of a read error. The rearrangement uses TRBV30 and TRBJ2-5; weak D call: TRBD1 (5 bases). The CDR3 covers 12 residues. Per germline, CDR1 GTSNPN and CDR2 SVGIG (reference sequence). In nucleotides, the CDR3 is TGTGCCTGGATTACGCAGGGTCGGATTTTGCACTTC. Translation: CAWITQGRILHF.

The V gene is TRBV9, the J gene TRBJ1-1; TRBD1 might be the D (5 bases). Germline values: CDR1 SGDLS, CDR2 YYNGEE. The CDR3 runs 13 residues. Trimming removed 4 bases from V and 2 bases from J, with 9 bases in between. The CDR3 loop is CASSSGANTEAFF. The CDR3 DNA sequence: TGTGCCAGCAGCAGCGGGGCCAACACTGAAGCTTTCTTT. The complete variable domain, with remaining parts taken from reference TRBV9 and TRBJ1-1, reads DSGVTQTPKHLITATGQRVTLRCSPRSGDLSVYWYQQSLDQGLQFLIQYYNGEERAKGNILERFSAQQFPDLHSELNLSSLELGDSALYFCASSSGANTEAFFGQGTRLTVV.